The next 6 T cell receptor beta chains were all read from a single sample in a study of beta chain features in type 1 diabetes. These receptors lack a known antigen. Study-wide results and caveats: Within each of all four CD4+ subsets, Type 1 diabetes patients had TCRB CDR3s that were moderately but significantly shorter.

The entirety of the isolated RNA underwent reverse transcription, so expressed TCRB transcripts were sequenced. Clones were sequenced by immunoSEQ multiplex PCR, and TCRdb holds only the in-frame ones, with some missing. The sample includes 280,000 or so clones, 14% to 15% seen only once; the top ten take more than 0.015%. Sequenced material: naive CD4+ T cells from blood. These TCRs come from a man younger than 30 with type 1 diabetes.

This clone showed up just a few times. The rearrangement uses TRBV11-2 and TRBJ2-7; tentatively, D is TRBD2 (5 bases). The V gene lost 5 bases and the J gene lost 3 bases, with 23 bases spanning the gap. Germline values: CDR1 SGHAT, CDR2 FQNNGV. CDR3 length: 17 residues. The CDR3 nucleotides read TGTGCCAGCAGCCCCCTCCGGGGAGCACTGACCCACTACGAGCAGTACTTC. Translation: CASSPLRGALTHYEQYF.

This clone was observed a few times. V gene TRBV28 combines with J gene TRBJ2-5, with D possibly being TRBD1 (6 bases). V lost 7 bases and J 4 bases, leaving 19 bases between the germline ends. The germline V gene has CDR1 MDHEN and CDR2 SYDVKM. CDR3 length: 15 residues. CDR3 in DNA: TGTGCCAGCAATACTAACAGGGTGAGATTAGAGACCCAGTACTTC. Its translation: CASNTNRVRLETQYF. Full variable domain (rest looked up from reference TRBV28 and TRBJ2-5): DVKVTQSSRYLVKRTGEKVFLECVQDMDHENMFWYRQDPGLGLRLIYFSYDVKMKEKGDIPEGYSVSREKKERFSLILESASTNQTSMYLCASNTNRVRLETQYFGPGTRLLVL.

This clone was counted a few times. This sequence joins TRBV18 and TRBJ1-5; D might be TRBD1 (5 bases). The CDR3 loop spans 15 amino acids. Trimming removed 2 bases at V and 3 bases at J, with 11 bases between. Germline CDR1 KGHSH, CDR2 LQKENI. The CDR3 region has the DNA TGTGCCAGCTCACCATTGGGGCCGGCCAATCAGCCCCAGCATTTT. This codes for CASSPLGPANQPQHF.

The J gene is TRBJ2-1, the V gene TRBV7-2; 11 bases are shared with TRBD2. Unmatched junction bases numbered 8, after V lost 5 bases and J lost 8 bases. The CDR3 sequence is 15 residues long. Germline V lookup: CDR1 SGHTA, CDR2 FQGNSA. CDR3 amino acids: CASSTTGTSGHEQFF. DNA of the CDR3: TGTGCCAGCAGCACAACCGGGACTAGCGGTCATGAGCAGTTCTTC.

The V gene is TRBV4-1, the J gene TRBJ1-2; D not resolved. Trimming removed 0 bases from V and 4 bases from J, with 27 bases in between. CDR1 and CDR2 (germline): MGHRA, YSYEKL. The CDR3 is 20 amino acids. CDR3 DNA sequence: TGCGCCAGCAGCCAAGATCGTATCCATGCTTTGACACCGTTTTTCTATGGCTACACCTTC. Translation: CASSQDRIHALTPFFYGYTF.

This clone was picked up a small number of times. The chain employs TRBV6-5 and TRBJ2-7; possibly TRBD2 for D (7 bases). This CDR3 is 14 amino acids long. The germline CDR1 and CDR2 sequences are MNHEY and SVGAGI. Trimming cost V 6 bases and J 4 bases, with 16 bases left between them. In DNA form, the CDR3 reads TGTGCCAGCAGCCTGCACGGGGGGCTTTACGAGCAGTACTTC. Its translation: CASSLHGGLYEQYF.